The T cell receptor beta chain described here comes from a study of sequential checkpoint blockade in melanoma. Across the whole study: Arm A got nivolumab then ipilimumab; arm B the reverse, 1:1. Both treatment sequences were followed by maintenance nivolumab.

Libraries were prepared by immunoSEQ multiplex PCR; TCRdb keeps only in-frame clonotypes and omits some of them. The profile covers approximately 10,000 clones, with approximately 70% appearing a single time and about 17% taken by the ten largest. The treatment: randomized to nivolumab then ipilimumab (arm A) or the reverse (arm B). None of the patients previously received DNA-damaging chemotherapy. PBMC sorting kept live CD3+CD8+ cells without CD19 or CD56. With 6 bases removed from V and 2 bases from J, the gap between germline ends came to 11 bases. Germline CDR1 is SEHNR and CDR2 is FQNEAQ (reference sequence). The CDR3 consists of 14 residues.

The input for sequencing was CD8+ T cells sorted from blood (inferred from file names), taken from a patient given nivolumab and ipilimumab in sequence. The sequence came from a human donor with melanoma. V and J are TRBV7-9 and TRBJ2-1, with D maybe TRBD1 (5 bases). The CDR3: CASSNRQTYNEQFF. The CDR3 nucleotides read TGTGCCAGCAGTAACCGACAGACCTACAATGAGCAGTTCTTC.